This TCR beta chain comes out of a study of early T cells in non-severe SARS-CoV-2 infection. Overall study context: Chains were unpaired, as sequencing was done on bulk RNA from unsorted whole blood.

cDNA molecules, individually, were tagged with unique molecular identifiers. TCRdb used MiXCR to reprocess the 5' RACE reads, holding one entry per CDR3 protein. The sample holds 45,000 to 55,000 distinct CDR3 sequences, around 6% seen once. The sample was whole blood, taken at baseline. The source is an adult who was a healthcare worker with PCR-confirmed SARS-CoV-2 infection or an uninfected control (not recorded which).

CDR3 sequence reads: CSAWTSGEYYEQYF. The CDR3 DNA follows: TGCAGTGCTTGGACTAGCGGGGAATACTACGAGCAGTACTTC. J is TRBJ2-7 and V is TRBV20-1; 12 nucleotides align to TRBD2. J was trimmed by 3 bases and V by 5 bases; bases with no gene match: 5. Germline loops: CDR1 DFQATT, CDR2 SNEGSKA (reference sequence). This CDR3 has 14 amino acids.